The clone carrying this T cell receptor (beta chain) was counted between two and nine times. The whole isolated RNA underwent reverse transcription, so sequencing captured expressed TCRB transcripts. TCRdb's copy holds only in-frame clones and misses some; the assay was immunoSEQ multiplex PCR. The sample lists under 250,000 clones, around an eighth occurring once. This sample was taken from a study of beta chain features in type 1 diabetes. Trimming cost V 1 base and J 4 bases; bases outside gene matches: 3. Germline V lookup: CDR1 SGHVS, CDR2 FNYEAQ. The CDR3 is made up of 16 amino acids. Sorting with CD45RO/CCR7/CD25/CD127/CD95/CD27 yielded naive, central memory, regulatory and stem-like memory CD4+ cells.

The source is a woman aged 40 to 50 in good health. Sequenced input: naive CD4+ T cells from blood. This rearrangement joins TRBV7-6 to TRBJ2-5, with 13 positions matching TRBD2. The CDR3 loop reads CASSLGTSGGRETQYF. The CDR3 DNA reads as TGTGCCAGCAGCTTAGGGACTAGCGGGGGTAGAGAGACCCAGTACTTC.